This TCR beta chain was captured by sequencing in a study of vaccination and CD4 T cells after COVID-19. Regarding this clonotype: Its antigen is currently unknown.

With the Oncomine TCR Beta short-read assay, DNA from cultured CD4+ T cells was sequenced. From the PCR reads, TCRdb called clonotypes with MiXCR, one entry per CDR3 protein. The data hold roughly 9,800 distinct CDR3 sequences, with around a quarter observed a single time. As to treatment: roughly ten-day PBMC culture with coronavirus spike peptide pools or control peptides (ViraFEST assay). Half the medium was replaced with fresh IL-2 medium on days 3 and 7. Sequencing was performed on CD4+ T cells from blood, cultured in vitro, taken before SARS-CoV-2 vaccination. This receptor was taken from a human donor who received a COVID-19 vaccine.

DNA of the CDR3: TGCAGTGCTAGTGCGAGCAGAGCGGCCGGGTCCCCCATAGACGAGCAGTACTTC. This gives the protein CSASASRAAGSPIDEQYF. The genes are TRBV20-1 and TRBJ2-7; D is possibly TRBD2 (5 bases). Germline CDR1 reads DFQATT; CDR2 reads SNEGSKA (reference sequence). V lost 3 bases and J lost 5, with 29 bases in between. The CDR3 runs 18 residues.